This TCR beta chain was found in a study of naive and memory T cell subsets (dated by TCRdb to 2017 to 2019). Regarding the study in general: According to the figure summarizing the samples, there were around 10 blood donors, 7 tuberculin skin test biopsies and 3 saline control biopsies. Usually PCR2 was run as a SYBR Green qPCR and stopped at a set threshold, although low-input samples could use end-point PCR (around 6 cycles) instead. Points the paper makes about the study in general: The RNA-based method was acknowledged as potentially sensitive to TCR transcript changes with T cell activation and differentiation.

The library was made by 5' RACE. The ligated cDNA was amplified by four rounds of PCR, in which nested alpha and beta constant region primers were used together with the SP2 primer. TCR RNA was reverse transcribed with SuperScript IV using alpha and beta constant region primers for the blood and skin samples. Using T4 RNA ligase 1, an oligonucleotide carrying both the Illumina SP2 primer and a UMI was ligated onto the 3' end of the cDNA. The 12-nucleotide UMI consisted of two random hexamers with an eight-base spacer between the hexamers to prevent hairpin formation. From the second PCR onward, the TCR alpha and beta chain libraries were handled separately, and dual indexing was used for multiplexing. After pooling, the indexed libraries were analyzed by capillary electrophoresis and sequenced on either an Illumina MiSeq or NextSeq. PhiX DNA at about 5-7.5% was added to the libraries to raise base diversity and improve cluster recognition. Concerning the study's data processing: Demultiplexor took UMIs from read 2, joined the UMIs to the TCR sequence from read 1, and separated reads according to sample indices. Decombinator identified V and J genes and V-J junctions, assigning each TCR a five-part identifier including V and J deletions. Collapsinator used UMIs to correct sequencing errors and PCR amplification heterogeneity, producing a UMI-based abundance for each TCR. Identifiers were converted to nucleotide sequence by CDR3Translator and translated to amino acids, and CDR3 regions were extracted on the basis of terminal motifs. After normalization to the amount of input RNA, the error-corrected alpha and beta TCR counts from blood and from skin were compared. TCRdb passed the public sequencing reads through fastp at Q25 and MiXCR, retaining productive beta sequences. Merged by CDR3 protein, the rows form single entries marked with the most common genes and DNA. The V and J calls reflect TCRdb's pipeline rather than the authors' work. Present in this sample are about 57,000 distinct CDR3 sequences, under 10% of which were seen just once. Nearly 10% of the sample is in the top ten clones.

A robust, sensitive protocol for the amplification, sequencing and analysis of TCRs was described in the study, in which 3' ligation of a UMI-containing oligonucleotide to TCR cDNA was used. For whole blood analysis, approximately 2.5 ml of peripheral blood was collected from healthy adult volunteers into Tempus tubes, and RNA was extracted following the manufacturer's instructions. Total RNA, without cell sorting, was DNase treated with RQ1 DNase before reverse transcription, targeting roughly 1 to 1000 ng input. Skin biopsy and whole blood libraries were made to test pipeline robustness in samples where T cells form a minority population. This clonotype came up a few times. No antigen is known for it. No much larger clone is present one base from it, and per-base qualities are unavailable. The germline V gene provides CDR1 SGDLS and CDR2 YYNGEE. Reading from cysteine to phenylalanine, the CDR3 counts 16 amino acids. The retained sequence is limited to the CDR3, 48 bases, with the frame set at the first base. V ends up 0 bases short and J 7 bases short, with an unmatched junction base count of 13.

The receptor's source is a female donor in good health. In this chain, TRBV9 is recombined with TRBJ2-7; TRBD2 lines up with 7 middle nucleotides. The CDR3 here reads CASSVAYGVTSREQYF. The DNA sequence is TGTGCCAGCAGCGTAGCGTATGGGGTGACTAGCAGAGAGCAGTACTTC.